This T cell receptor (beta chain) was recorded in a study of tumor-infiltrating lymphocytes in primary liver carcinoma. This clonotype has just a few counts. The V gene's germline CDR1 is LGHNA and CDR2 YSLEER. The CDR3 covers 12 residues. V lost 4 bases and J lost 5, with 6 bases in between. Synthesis of TCR beta cDNA was carried out from around 540 ng total RNA with a constant-region primer. TCR beta libraries came from three nested multiplex PCR rounds using slightly modified ARM-PCR. Running roughly 10 cycles apiece, the first two PCR rounds relied on TRBV1-TRBV30 forward primers together with a C-beta reverse primer. TCRdb used MiXCR to reprocess the multiplex PCR reads, holding one entry per CDR3 protein. The data contain 300,000 to 400,000 distinct CDR3 sequences, around three fifths of them seen just once; the ten biggest clones take up 9% to 10%. Unsorted whole blood yielded the blood RNA, and germline DNA was also extracted.

The TCR comes from a man aged 35 to 55 with primary liver carcinoma and hepatitis B virus infection. Sequencing input: peripheral blood. V is TRBV4-3 and J is TRBJ2-1; D is unresolved. Here the CDR3 DNA reads TGCGCCAGCAGCCGCCGGGACAATGAGCAGTTCTTC. It is translated as CASSRRDNEQFF.